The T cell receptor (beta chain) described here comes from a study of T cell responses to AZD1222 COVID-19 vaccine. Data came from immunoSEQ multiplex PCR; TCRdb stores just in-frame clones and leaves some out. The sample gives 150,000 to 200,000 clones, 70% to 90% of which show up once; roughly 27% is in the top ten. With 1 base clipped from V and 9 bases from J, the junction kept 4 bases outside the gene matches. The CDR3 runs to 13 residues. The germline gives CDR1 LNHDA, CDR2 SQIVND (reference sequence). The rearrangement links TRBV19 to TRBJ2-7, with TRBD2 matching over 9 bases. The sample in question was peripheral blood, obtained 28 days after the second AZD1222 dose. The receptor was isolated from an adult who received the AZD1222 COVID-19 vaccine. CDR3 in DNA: TGTGCCAGTAGTATAGGCGGGAGGGTGGGGCAGTACTTC. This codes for CASSIGGRVGQYF.